The clone carrying this TCR beta chain was picked up many times. The data are from a study of regulatory T cells in long-lasting Graves disease. Time point defined: persistent/refractory GD, antithyroid drugs over 5 years with positive TRAb. The TCR library was made from RNA that had been extracted from PBMCs in TRIzol. Combining iRepertoire HTBI primers with Arm-PCR of CDR3 regions, the authors built TCR beta libraries. TCRdb redid the calling of the multiplex PCR reads with MiXCR, one entry per CDR3 protein. This table holds 400,000 to 450,000 distinct CDR3 sequences, 23% found once. Trimming left V 5 bases short and J 6 bases short, with 14 bases between. Germline V gives CDR1 SNHLY, CDR2 FYNNEI. CDR3 size: 13 residues.

The TCR originated in a female donor with Graves disease. The chain uses TRBV2 and TRBJ2-7, with no clear D. Specimen: peripheral blood mononuclear cells (PBMCs), collected when the disease was refractory, from a patient treated with antithyroid drugs. This chain's CDR3 is CASSQDVSGEQYF. The CDR3 region has the DNA TGTGCCAGCAGTCAGGACGTCAGTGGCGAGCAGTACTTC.